Sequencing of this TCR beta chain was carried out in a study of T-cell memory formation after mild COVID-19. Study results and limitations: Shrinking CD4+ clones resided mostly in CM and EM, and CD8+ ones in EMRA.

Concerning this clonotype: Antigen unknown.

Each CDR3 protein gets one entry after TCRdb re-called the 5' RACE reads with MiXCR. Of roughly 410,000 distinct CDR3 sequences detected, 20% to 25% appear once; the ten largest clones hold 8.5% to 10%. Trimming removed 4 bases from V and 5 bases from J; junction bases left unmatched: 16. CDR1 is MGHDK, CDR2 SYGVNS, per germline. The CDR3 sequence is 17 residues long. The sequence was obtained from an adult woman who had mild COVID-19 (a few samples of this study predate the infection). Cell type and time point are not known. V usage is TRBV25-1 and J usage is TRBJ2-5, with TRBD1 matching 7 bases. Sequenced material: PBMCs or a T cell subset sorted from them (not recorded which). The CDR3 loop reads CASSGSWGHRGTETQYF. In nucleotides, the CDR3 is TGTGCCAGCAGTGGGTCATGGGGCCACAGGGGAACGGAGACCCAGTACTTC. The variable domain in full, with the rest retrieved from reference TRBV25-1 and TRBJ2-5, is EADIYQTPRYLVIGTGKKITLECSQTMGHDKMYWYQQDPGMELHLIHYSYGVNSTEKGDLSSESTVSRIRTEHFPLTLESARPSHTSQYLCASSGSWGHRGTETQYFGPGTRLLVL.